One sample yielded the 25 T cell receptor beta chains listed below, sequenced in a study of Ad26.COV2.S vaccination and SARS-CoV-2 variants. The treatment is: roughly 20 received Ad26.COV2.S at low or high dose, single or two shots; 5 received placebo; per-sample allocation not given. On day 63 after the first injection, vaccine and placebo recipients gave samples. The method was immunoSEQ multiplex PCR; TCRdb's version includes in-frame clones alone and lacks a portion of them. The data hold hundreds of thousands of clones, with roughly 90% observed a single time. This specimen was peripheral blood, taken in a trial of Ad26.COV2.S vaccine versus placebo. Receptors originate from a person aged 18-65 years who received the Ad26.COV2.S COVID-19 vaccine or a placebo.

CDR3 sequence: CASRRQGYSHSGNTIYF. CDR3 nucleotides: TGTGCCAGCAGGAGACAGGGGTATAGTCACTCTGGAAACACCATATATTTT. The rearrangement joins TRBV27 to TRBJ1-3; 8 nucleotides line up with TRBD1. J gave up 0 bases and V 6 bases, and 10 bases lay outside the gene matches. The CDR3 extends over 17 amino acids. From germline, CDR1 is MNHEY and CDR2 SMNVEV (reference sequence).

The rearrangement joins TRBV19 to TRBJ2-4; tentatively, D is TRBD2 (5 bases). Per the germline V gene, CDR1 is LNHDA and CDR2 is SQIVND (reference sequence). Trimming took 6 bases from V and 0 from J, leaving 24 bases between them. This CDR3 has 19 amino acids. CDR3 sequence: CASRIGPGKGPGAKNIQYF. The CDR3 coding sequence is TGTGCCAGTAGAATTGGGCCGGGGAAAGGACCGGGAGCCAAAAACATTCAGTACTTC.

The chain joins TRBV5-1 to TRBJ2-5, with unresolved D. The CDR3 sequence is 17 residues long. Trimming removed 0 bases from V and 0 bases from J, with 15 bases in between. Germline V lookup: CDR1 SGHRS, CDR2 YFSETQ. The CDR3 region has the DNA TGCGCCAGCAGCTTGGCACTGGACCCCACGTACCAAGAGACCCAGTACTTC. Amino acids: CASSLALDPTYQETQYF.

This chain connects TRBV6-1 to TRBJ2-1, with 13 bases lining up with TRBD2. Germline V CDR1 and CDR2: MNHNS, SASEGT. V trimming: 4 bases; J trimming: 8 bases; junction bases outside the gene matches: 11. The CDR3 runs 17 residues. This chain's CDR3 is CASSATSGGRRGDEQFF. CDR3 DNA: TGTGCCAGCAGTGCGACTAGCGGGGGGCGAAGGGGCGATGAGCAGTTCTTC.

A remark on this clone: Different DNA sequences within this sample yield the same CDR3. The V gene is TRBV5-1, the J gene TRBJ1-2; a possible D gene is TRBD1 (5 bases). CDR1 is SGHRS and CDR2 is YFSETQ in the germline V gene. The V end lost 4 bases, the J end lost 1 base, and 8 bases lay between the germline ends. The CDR3 runs to 13 residues. CDR3 DNA sequence: TGCGCCAGCAGCCTACAGGTTAACTATGGCTACACCTTC. This encodes CASSLQVNYGYTF.

This clone was found a few times. The rearrangement uses TRBV19 and TRBJ2-7, with TRBD2 as a possible D gene (6 bases). V was shortened by 2 bases and J by 2 bases, with 13 bases between the two germline ends. CDR3 length: 15 amino acids. The V gene's germline CDR1 is LNHDA and CDR2 SQIVND (reference sequence). CDR3: CASSIRPGGTYEQYF. The CDR3 DNA reads TGTGCCAGTAGTATAAGACCCGGGGGTACCTACGAGCAGTACTTC.

The chain joins TRBV2 to TRBJ1-3; D may be TRBD1 (6 bases). Trimming cost V 7 bases and J 0 bases, with 16 bases left between them. Germline V gene lookup returns CDR1 SNHLY and CDR2 FYNNEI. This CDR3 comprises 16 residues. As DNA, the CDR3 is TGTGCCAGCACCGCAGGGGTTCTCAGCTCTGGAAACACCATATATTTT. Translated: CASTAGVLSSGNTIYF.

This clone was detected only a few times. This CDR3 is also generated by other DNA sequences in the sample. V gene TRBV19 combines with J gene TRBJ2-2; 7 bases fit TRBD2. Germline V gene data show CDR1 as LNHDA and CDR2 as SQIVND (reference sequence). The length of the CDR3 is 13 residues. After removal of 6 bases from V and 5 bases from J, the junction contained 3 bases not matched to a gene. CDR3 nucleotide sequence: TGTGCCAGTAGCCTGGGAGGGACCGGGGAGCTGTTTTTT. It yields the protein CASSLGGTGELFF.

The DNA for the CDR3 is TGTGCCACCAGTGATACGGGACTAGCGGGAGGGAACACCGGGGAGCTGTTTTTT. Translating it yields CATSDTGLAGGNTGELFF. The rearrangement uses TRBV24-1 and TRBJ2-2, with 15 positions matching TRBD2. The J segment lost 1 base and the V segment lost 3 bases, leaving 2 bases of the junction unmatched. Germline CDR1 reads KGHDR; CDR2 reads SFDVKD. The CDR3 totals 18 residues.

The DNA for the CDR3 is TGTGCCAGCAGCTTAAAGGGAAGAGGCGAGCAGTACTTC. It yields the protein CASSLKGRGEQYF. The chain recombines TRBV7-3 with TRBJ2-7; no clear D. The CDR3 has 13 amino acids. Trimming left V 1 base short and J 6 bases short, with 10 bases between. Germline loops: CDR1 SGHTA, CDR2 FQGTGA.

The gene calls are TRBV5-6 and TRBJ2-3, with 10 nucleotides matching TRBD2. This CDR3 has 15 residues. Germline V gives CDR1 SGHDT, CDR2 YYEEEE. Germline trimming cut 5 bases from V and 3 bases from J; bases unmatched to any gene: 6. CDR3 DNA sequence: TGTGCCAGCAGGATTAGCGGGGGGCCGACAGATACGCAGTATTTT. Its translation is CASRISGGPTDTQYF.

The genes are TRBV10-3 and TRBJ2-1; 9 nucleotides line up with TRBD2. Germline V gene lookup returns CDR1 ENHRY and CDR2 SYGVKD. J lost 6 bases, V lost 6 bases, and 12 bases had no gene match. The CDR3 runs 16 residues. The CDR3 loop is CAISKALAGEANEQFF. CDR3 in DNA: TGTGCCATCAGCAAAGCTTTAGCGGGAGAAGCCAATGAGCAGTTCTTC.

This clone was detected only once. This rearrangement joins TRBV6-5 to TRBJ2-5, with 7 bases identical to TRBD1. J gave up 2 bases and V 9 bases, and 12 bases lay outside the gene matches. CDR1 is MNHEY, CDR2 SVGAGI, per germline. This CDR3 has 15 residues. The CDR3 DNA follows: TGTGCCAGTTCCCACGGGGACAGAAGTCAAGAGACCCAGTACTTC. Translation: CASSHGDRSQETQYF.

This sequence joins TRBV7-2 and TRBJ1-5; TRBD1 is a possible D gene (6 bases). V lost 1 base and J 0 bases, leaving 13 bases between the germline ends. There are 17 residues in the CDR3. CDR1 is SGHTA and CDR2 is FQGNSA in the germline V gene. The CDR3 DNA sequence: TGTGCCAGCAGCTTAGGGACAGCGCTATATAGCAATCAGCCCCAGCATTTT. It yields the protein CASSLGTALYSNQPQHF.

The rearrangement links TRBV6-5 to TRBJ1-1; D remains unclear. The CDR3 extends over 14 amino acids. Germline values: CDR1 MNHEY, CDR2 SVGAGI. V shed 7 bases and J shed 0 bases, with 12 bases lying between them. CDR3 loop: CASKGQGMNTEAFF. In DNA, the CDR3 is TGTGCCAGCAAAGGCCAAGGTATGAACACTGAAGCTTTCTTT.

V is TRBV7-2 and J is TRBJ1-6, with D possibly TRBD1 on 5 matching bases. V was pared by 1 base and J by 6 bases, with 13 bases between. Germline V lookup: CDR1 SGHTA, CDR2 FQGNSA. The CDR3 runs 16 residues. The CDR3 loop reads CASSLVARQTNSPLHF. The CDR3 nucleotides read TGTGCCAGCAGCTTAGTCGCCCGACAGACTAATTCACCCCTCCACTTT.

V and J are TRBV2 and TRBJ2-7, with D possibly being TRBD1 (5 bases). CDR1 SNHLY and CDR2 FYNNEI come from the germline V gene. V lost 5 bases, J lost 4 bases, and 9 bases lay in between. The CDR3 covers 12 residues. The CDR3, as DNA: TGTGCCAGCAGTACAGGAAAATACGAGCAGTACTTC. This encodes CASSTGKYEQYF.

The V call is TRBV2, the J call TRBJ1-2; the D gene is possibly TRBD1 (5 bases). The CDR3 runs to 13 residues. The V and J ends lost 6 bases and 2 bases respectively, with 10 bases between them. Germline V gives CDR1 SNHLY, CDR2 FYNNEI. The CDR3 loop is CASSARQNYGYTF. DNA of the CDR3: TGTGCCAGCAGCGCCCGACAGAACTATGGCTACACCTTC.

The chain has TRBV18 and TRBJ2-3; D is uncertain. From germline, CDR1 is KGHSH and CDR2 LQKENI. The V end was cut by 1 base, the J end by 6 bases, with 8 bases between. The CDR3 loop spans 13 amino acids. The CDR3 sequence: CASSPQEHDTQYF. CDR3 bases: TGTGCCAGCTCACCACAGGAGCACGATACGCAGTATTTT.

The chain couples TRBV10-3 to TRBJ2-7, with TRBD2 matching 11 bases. CDR1 is ENHRY and CDR2 is SYGVKD in the germline V gene. After removal of 5 bases from V and 1 base from J, the junction contained 1 base not matched to a gene. CDR3 size: 14 residues. The CDR3 DNA reads as TGTGCCATCAGTCGACTAGCGGGATCCTACGAGCAGTACTTC. Its translation: CAISRLAGSYEQYF.

The chain couples TRBV29-1 to TRBJ1-3; no clear D. From germline, CDR1 is SQVTM and CDR2 ANQGSEA. V was shortened by 7 bases and J by 4 bases, with 8 bases between the two germline ends. This CDR3 has 11 residues. CDR3 residues: CSGEVGNTIYF. The CDR3 DNA is TGCAGCGGGGAGGTGGGAAACACCATATATTTT.

The chain links TRBV5-1 to TRBJ1-2, with TRBD1 identical over 7 bases. Germline assignment: CDR1 SGHRS and CDR2 YFSETQ. This CDR3 comprises 14 residues. The V segment lost 3 bases and the J segment 7 bases; nucleotides outside the gene matches: 9. CDR3 amino acids: CASSYETGIGGYTF. Here the CDR3 DNA reads TGCGCCAGCAGCTACGAGACAGGGATTGGTGGCTACACCTTC.

This chain uses TRBV3-1 (or the pseudogene TRBV3-2) with TRBJ2-1, with D possibly called TRBD1 or TRBD2 (5 bases each). Per the germline V gene, CDR1 is LGHDT and CDR2 is YNNKEL (reference sequence). This CDR3 spans 15 amino acids. Trimming stripped 0 bases from V and 2 bases from J, with 8 bases between. CDR3 amino acids: CASSQDGGPYNEQFF. In DNA form, the CDR3 reads TGTGCCAGCAGCCAAGATGGGGGTCCCTACAATGAGCAGTTCTTC.

The V and J genes are TRBV6-6 and TRBJ1-2; 7 bases fit TRBD1. This CDR3 comprises 14 residues. CDR1 is MNHNY, CDR2 SVGAGI, per germline (reference sequence). With 5 bases clipped from V and 7 bases from J, the junction kept 10 bases outside the gene matches. The CDR3 bases are TGTGCCAGCAGTGGCGGGACAGCGGGGGGTGGCTACACCTTC. This encodes CASSGGTAGGGYTF.

This rearrangement joins TRBV5-1 to TRBJ1-2; D unresolved. Trimming took 0 bases from V and 4 from J, leaving 7 bases between them. This CDR3 spans 13 amino acids. Germline V CDR1 and CDR2: SGHRS, YFSETQ. CDR3 nucleotides: TGCGCCAGCAGCTTGGAAAGCCCCTATGGCTACACCTTC. It is translated as CASSLESPYGYTF.